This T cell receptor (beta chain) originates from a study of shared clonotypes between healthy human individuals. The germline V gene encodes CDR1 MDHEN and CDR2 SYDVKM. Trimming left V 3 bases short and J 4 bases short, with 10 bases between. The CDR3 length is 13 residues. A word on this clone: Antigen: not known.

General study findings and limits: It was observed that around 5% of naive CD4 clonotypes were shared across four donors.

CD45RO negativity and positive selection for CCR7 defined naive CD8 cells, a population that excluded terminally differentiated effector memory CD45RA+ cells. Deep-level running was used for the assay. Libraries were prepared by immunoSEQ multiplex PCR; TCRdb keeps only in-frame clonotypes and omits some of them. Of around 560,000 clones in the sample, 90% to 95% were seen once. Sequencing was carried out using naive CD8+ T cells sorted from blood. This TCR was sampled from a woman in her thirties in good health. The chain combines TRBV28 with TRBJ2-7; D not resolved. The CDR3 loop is CASSFPPEYEQYF. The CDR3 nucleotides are TGTGCCAGCAGTTTCCCCCCAGAGTACGAGCAGTACTTC.